The 25 T cell receptor beta chains below all came from one sample that was sequenced in a study listed by TCRdb under 2016. Library construction relied on RT-PCR. Sequencing used an Illumina MiSeq. The raw public reads went through TCRdb reprocessing: fastp at Q25, MiXCR clone calling, in-frame beta chains kept. Records with the same CDR3 protein are collapsed into one entry carrying the most frequent genes and DNA. The sample profile shows about 680,000 distinct CDR3 sequences; approximately 15% of them were found once. The ten largest make up about 3.9% of the sample. Sequenced material: memory CD4+ T cells from blood. The receptors derive from a female donor in good health, serving as a healthy control.

This clonotype was seen a handful of times. This rearrangement joins TRBV28 to TRBJ1-1; the D is unclear. Germline CDR1 and CDR2: MDHEN and SYDVKM. This CDR3 has 15 residues. The germline V and J ends were trimmed by 6 bases and 0 bases, with 14 bases remaining between them. Here the CDR3 DNA reads TGTGCCAGCAGCTGGGCCGATTACATGAACACTGAAGCTTTCTTT. This gives the protein CASSWADYMNTEAFF.

This clonotype was observed many times. The rearrangement joins TRBV20-1 to TRBJ1-2; a weak D match, TRBD1 (5 bases). The CDR3 length is 12 residues. V was clipped by 1 base and J by 6 bases, with 9 bases between them. Germline V gives CDR1 DFQATT, CDR2 SNEGSKA (reference sequence). The CDR3 loop is CSARAGFDGYTF. CDR3 DNA: TGCAGTGCTAGAGCAGGGTTCGATGGCTACACCTTC.

V usage is TRBV7-3 and J usage is TRBJ1-2; TRBD1 might be the D (6 bases). Germline assignment: CDR1 SGHTA and CDR2 FQGTGA. CDR3 length equals 15 residues. Between the trimmed V and J ends, which lost 5 bases and 7 bases, there was a span of 20 bases. Here the CDR3 DNA reads TGTGCCAGCAGCCTACCCCCTTCACAGGGATTTGGCTACACCTTC. This gives the protein CASSLPPSQGFGYTF.

The chain uses TRBV6-5 and TRBJ1-6; D is ambiguous. V shed 6 bases and J shed 19 bases, with 25 bases lying between them. Germline CDR1 MNHEY, CDR2 SVGAGI. The CDR3 spans 14 residues. The CDR3 bases are TGTGCCAGCAGGTCCCCGGGAGTCGGAGGTTTGGAACACTTT. Translated: CASRSPGVGGLEHF.

V gene TRBV20-1 combines with J gene TRBJ2-1; D not resolved. Germline V gene data show CDR1 as DFQATT and CDR2 as SNEGSKA (reference sequence). V was shortened by 3 bases and J by 8 bases, with 11 bases between the two germline ends. This CDR3 is built from 12 residues. CDR3 DNA: TGCAGTGCTAGTAAAGAGTTGGATGAGCAGTTCTTC. Translated: CSASKELDEQFF.

This clonotype came up many times. The rearrangement links TRBV20-1 to TRBJ2-3; 8 nucleotides agree with TRBD2. The CDR3 runs 16 residues. The germline V gene encodes CDR1 DFQATT and CDR2 SNEGSKA (reference sequence). Unmatched junction bases numbered 9, after V lost 3 bases and J lost 1 base. The CDR3 nucleotides are TGCAGTGCTAGTAGGTTCCGGCGGGAGGGCACAGATACGCAGTATTTT. This codes for CSASRFRREGTDTQYF.

The chain carries TRBV18 and TRBJ1-2, with D maybe TRBD1 (5 bases). CDR3 length: 15 amino acids. Between the trimmed V and J ends, which lost 2 bases and 3 bases, there was a span of 13 bases. Germline V lookup: CDR1 KGHSH, CDR2 LQKENI. CDR3 protein: CASSPGTQRDYGYTF. DNA for the CDR3: TGTGCCAGCTCACCAGGGACGCAAAGGGACTATGGCTACACCTTC.

This clonotype was counted between two and nine times. This chain links TRBV3-1 with TRBJ1-2; TRBD1 matches at 8 bases. The ends lost 4 bases at V and 12 bases at J; junction bases unmatched: 10. CDR1 is LGHDT, CDR2 YNNKEL, per germline (reference sequence). The CDR3 covers 13 residues. The CDR3 sequence: CASSLRTGYRNTF. Written as DNA, the CDR3 is TGTGCCAGCAGCCTCAGGACAGGGTATCGGAACACCTTC.

This clonotype was seen at least ten times. This rearrangement joins TRBV5-6 to TRBJ2-7; D gene unclear. V was trimmed by 4 bases and J by 2 bases, leaving 7 bases between them. Germline assignment: CDR1 SGHDT and CDR2 YYEEEE. CDR3 length equals 12 residues. In nucleotides, the CDR3 is TGTGCCAGCAGCCGCCAGACCTACGAGCAGTACTTC. Protein product: CASSRQTYEQYF. Full variable domain (outside the CDR3, taken from reference TRBV5-6 and TRBJ2-7): DAGVTQSPTHLIKTRGQQVTLRCSPKSGHDTVSWYQQALGQGPQFIFQYYEEEERQRGNFPDRFSGHQFPNYSSELNVNALLLGDSALYLCASSRQTYEQYFGPGTRLTVT.

The chain carries TRBV5-5 and TRBJ2-1; D remains unclear. Germline V gives CDR1 SGHKS, CDR2 YYEKEE (reference sequence). This CDR3 contains 13 residues. The V gene lost 1 base and the J gene lost 5 bases, with 7 bases spanning the gap. The CDR3 reads CASSLNPNNEQFF. CDR3 nucleotide sequence: TGTGCCAGCAGCTTGAACCCAAACAATGAGCAGTTCTTC.

This chain uses TRBV20-1 with TRBJ2-7, with D perhaps matching TRBD1 (6 bases). The CDR3 is 16 residues long. CDR1 DFQATT and CDR2 SNEGSKA come from the germline V gene (reference sequence). Trimming took off 0 bases at V and 4 bases at J, with 19 bases between the two ends. CDR3: CSARDQGSGLGYEQYF. CDR3 nucleotides: TGCAGTGCTAGAGATCAGGGGAGCGGCCTCGGATACGAGCAGTACTTC.

The chain combines TRBV5-4 with TRBJ2-3, with TRBD2 matching over 11 bases. CDR3 length equals 15 residues. The V gene's germline CDR1 is SGHNT and CDR2 YYREEE (reference sequence). V was pared by 3 bases and J by 5 bases, with 5 bases of the junction left unmatched. DNA for the CDR3: TGTGCCAGCAGCTCGGGACTAGCGGCCAGAGATACGCAGTATTTT. The encoded protein is CASSSGLAARDTQYF.

This clonotype turned up a few times. The chain combines TRBV15 with TRBJ1-1; a possible D gene is TRBD1 (6 bases). Trimming removed 0 bases at V and 5 bases at J, with 13 bases between. The CDR3 runs 15 residues. Germline-derived CDR1 and CDR2 are LNHNV and YYDKDF (reference sequence). The CDR3 loop reads CATSRDHGGGTEAFF. The CDR3 coding sequence is TGTGCCACCAGCAGAGATCACGGAGGGGGGACTGAAGCTTTCTTT.

The V gene is TRBV7-6, the J gene TRBJ1-1; 9 bases map to TRBD1. The CDR3 is 14 amino acids. V was clipped by 1 base and J by 10 bases; unmatched bases: 7. Germline-derived CDR1 and CDR2 are SGHVS and FNYEAQ. The CDR3 DNA reads TGTGCCAGCAGCTTAGAGAAACAGGGGGCAGCAGCTTTCTTT. Translation gives CASSLEKQGAAAFF. The full variable domain, with the rest looked up from reference TRBV7-6 and TRBJ1-1, is GAGVSQSPRYKVTKRGQDVALRCDPISGHVSLYWYRQALGQGPEFLTYFNYEAQQDKSGLPNDRFSAERPEGSISTLTIQRTEQRDSAMYRCASSLEKQGAAAFFGQGTRLTVV.

The chain recombines TRBV5-1 with TRBJ2-7; D perhaps matches TRBD2 (5 bases). This CDR3 has 14 residues. CDR1 and CDR2 (germline): SGHRS, YFSETQ. V lost 2 bases and J lost 5, with 14 bases in between. The CDR3 DNA follows: TGCGCCAGCAGCTTAGGGAGTAGGAAGGACGAGCAGTACTTC. Protein sequence: CASSLGSRKDEQYF.

A word on this clonotype: This clone may be a read error of a much larger clone one base away. This sequence joins TRBV12-3 or TRBV12-4 and TRBJ1-1; 9 bases match TRBD1. V shed 6 bases and J 8 bases; nucleotides not matched to a gene: 10. This CDR3 is built from 14 residues. CDR3 amino acids: CASSLTGGAQEAFF. CDR3 DNA sequence: TGTGCCAGCAGCCTAACAGGGGGCGCTCAGGAAGCTTTCTTT.

V gene TRBV9 combines with J gene TRBJ2-1; a possible D gene is TRBD2 (7 bases). The V end was cut by 3 bases, the J end by 4 bases, with 17 bases between. CDR1 and CDR2 (germline): SGDLS, YYNGEE. CDR3 length equals 16 residues. The CDR3 reads CASSGGGLAVYNEQFF. Here the CDR3 DNA reads TGTGCCAGCAGCGGGGGGGGGCTAGCGGTATACAATGAGCAGTTCTTC.

This clonotype was observed a handful of times. The V and J genes are TRBV28 and TRBJ2-4, with D perhaps matching TRBD2 (6 bases). Germline lookup yields CDR1 MDHEN and CDR2 SYDVKM. The CDR3 has 14 amino acids. The germline V and J ends were trimmed by 4 bases and 8 bases, with 15 bases remaining between them. The CDR3 nucleotides are TGTGCCAGCAGTTCTCAGGGAGGAGTGGACATTCAGTACTTC. Encoded protein: CASSSQGGVDIQYF.

This clonotype was counted ten times or more. The chain carries TRBV12-3 or TRBV12-4 and TRBJ1-5, with a weak D call TRBD1 (5 bases). V gave up 3 bases and J gave up 3 bases, with 12 bases separating them. The CDR3 covers 15 residues. CDR3 nucleotides: TGTGCCAGCAGTTTTACTCAGGGCCTCAATCAGCCCCAGCATTTT. Protein product: CASSFTQGLNQPQHF.

This clonotype has a handful of counts. The CDR3: CAIYEENGYTF. Written as DNA, the CDR3 is TGTGCCATCTACGAGGAGAACGGCTACACCTTC. This rearrangement joins TRBV28 to TRBJ1-2; D ambiguous. Deletions cut 10 bases from V and 8 bases from J, with 14 bases between. Germline CDR1 reads MDHEN; CDR2 reads SYDVKM. The CDR3 extends over 11 amino acids.

This clonotype was picked up a small number of times. The CDR3 region is CASSHRIETQYF. The DNA for the CDR3 is TGTGCCAGCTCACACAGGATTGAGACCCAGTACTTC. The chain is built from TRBV18 and TRBJ2-5, with a tentative D call TRBD1 (5 bases). V shed 4 bases and J shed 5 bases, with 8 bases lying between them. Germline CDR1 KGHSH, CDR2 LQKENI. This CDR3 spans 12 amino acids.

CDR3 region: CASSHDGGLQEQYF. In DNA, the CDR3 is TGTGCCAGCAGCCACGACGGGGGGCTGCAAGAGCAGTACTTC. V usage is TRBV21-1 and J usage is TRBJ2-7; the table's D gene call, TRBD1, was not cross checked with the DNA. TRBV21-1 is a documented pseudogene. This CDR3 region has 14 residues.

The chain recombines TRBV28 with TRBJ1-4, with 7 bases aligning to TRBD1. The V and J ends lost 6 bases and 9 bases, in that order; junction bases with no gene match: 7. Germline assignment: CDR1 MDHEN and CDR2 SYDVKM. This CDR3 region has 13 residues. CDR3 DNA: TGTGCCAGCAGCGAATTACAGGGGAAAAAACTGTTTTTT. Amino acid sequence: CASSELQGKKLFF.

This clonotype was seen ten or more times. This CDR3 reads CASSYNSGNTIYF. CDR3 nucleotide sequence: TGTGCCAGCAGTTATAACTCTGGAAACACCATATATTTT. The chain is built from TRBV6-5 and TRBJ1-3; D is ambiguous. V was pared by 3 bases and J by 0 bases, with 3 bases between. The CDR3 is 13 amino acids. From germline, CDR1 is MNHEY and CDR2 SVGAGI.

This clonotype was seen a handful of times. The CDR3 loop reads CSARPLSGVSPSSPLHF. The DNA of the CDR3 is TGCAGTGCTAGACCCTTATCCGGGGTCTCCCCAAGCTCACCCCTCCACTTT. The V call is TRBV20-1, the J call TRBJ1-6; no firm D call. Germline CDR1 DFQATT, CDR2 SNEGSKA (reference sequence). The CDR3 is made up of 17 amino acids. Deletions cut 2 bases from V and 10 bases from J, with 24 bases between.